This T cell receptor (beta chain) comes out of a study of cytomegalovirus exposure and HLA in healthy donors. The PCR used 60 Vbeta and 13 Jbeta primers. Original data processing: An analysis that came later counted roughly 80 million unique TCR beta chains, about 10 million shared. Here immunoSEQ multiplex PCR was the method, and the copy in TCRdb shows in-frame clones only, minus some. D and trimming come from the DNA, and the V and J calls and clone size come from that table. In the table there are 250,000 to 350,000 clones, approximately 80% of which are singletons. CDR3 size: 11 residues. The V and J ends lost 7 bases and 10 bases, in that order; junction bases with no gene match: 5. The V gene's germline CDR1 is MNHEY and CDR2 SVGAGI. Concerning this clone: Its cognate antigen is unknown.

The study, taken as a whole, reports: A later analysis linked a missense variant in DCLRE1C to the trimming of TCR beta V and J genes. A later analysis showed that HLA-associated TCR beta chains had undergone more clonal expansion than equally common others.

The sequence derives from a girl aged 2 to 10 in good health and CMV-seronegative. This chain links TRBV6-5 with TRBJ1-1; 8 bases are shared with TRBD1. The sequenced sample consisted of PBMCs. The CDR3 DNA reads as TGTGCCAGCATGATGGACAGGGCAGCTTTCTTT. As protein: CASMMDRAAFF.